This T cell receptor beta chain originates from a study of blood T cell repertoires in COVID-19. Whole-study context: In each case, the material was cDNA or gDNA derived from T cells, B-cell-depleted T cells, or PBMCs.

Deletions cut 3 bases from V and 9 bases from J, with 9 bases between. The CDR3 runs to 13 residues. Looked up from germline, CDR1 is LNHDA and CDR2 is SQIVND (reference sequence). As originally analysed: Estimation of nucleated cell counts relied on the amplification of reference gene primers. This table comes from immunoSEQ multiplex PCR, and its TCRdb copy is limited to in-frame clones, with some not included. V and J calls and clone size are as listed in that table; D and trimming were resolved from the DNA. The sample holds roughly 180,000 clones; about 85% are singletons and the top ten take 5.4%.

The specimen was peripheral blood. This receptor was identified in a woman between 50 and 59 years old with COVID-19, enrolled during active disease. The V gene is TRBV19, the J gene TRBJ1-6; D gene uncertain. CDR3 DNA: TGTGCCAGTAGTATGGATAGCGGTTCACCCCTCCACTTT. Translating gives CASSMDSGSPLHF.